Following are 7 T cell receptor beta chains from one sample sequenced in a study of T cells of healthy individuals. TCRdb fed the 5' RACE reads into MiXCR, producing one record per CDR3 protein. The data contain fewer than 90,000 distinct CDR3 sequences, approximately 5.4% of them singletons. All receptors come from a female donor in good health.

The chain is built from TRBV4-3 and TRBJ1-1; no clear D gene. From germline, CDR1 is LGHNA and CDR2 YSLEER. The CDR3 has 13 amino acids. V gave up 0 bases and J gave up 4 bases, with 6 bases separating them. The CDR3, as DNA: TGCGCCAGCAGCCAAGATTTACCCACTGAAGCTTTCTTT. Encoded protein: CASSQDLPTEAFF.

The CDR3 nucleotides read TGTGCCAGCAGAACGGAGAACACTGAAGCTTTCTTT. This codes for CASRTENTEAFF. The chain links TRBV27 to TRBJ1-1; D remains unclear. There are 12 residues in the CDR3. Germline CDR1 and CDR2: MNHEY and SMNVEV (reference sequence). V shed 6 bases and J shed 1 base, with 6 bases lying between them.

This clonotype occurred a few times. DNA for the CDR3: TGTGCCAGCAGCTCGCAAGACGGGACAGCAAATAAATTAGCCTACGAGCAGTACTTC. Translated, it gives CASSSQDGTANKLAYEQYF. The J gene is TRBJ2-7, the V gene TRBV11-2, with TRBD1 matching over 7 bases. The V segment lost 4 bases and the J segment 2 bases; nucleotides outside the gene matches: 20. Germline V gene lookup returns CDR1 SGHAT and CDR2 FQNNGV. The length of the CDR3 is 19 residues.

This clonotype was seen at least ten times. The V and J genes are TRBV7-9 and TRBJ2-5, with 8 bases fitting TRBD2. Trimming cost V 5 bases and J 6 bases; bases outside gene matches: 2. This CDR3 is 12 amino acids long. Looked up from germline, CDR1 is SEHNR and CDR2 is FQNEAQ (reference sequence). In nucleotides, the CDR3 is TGTGCCAGCAGCCGGGGGGGGAAGACCCAGTACTTC. Encoded protein: CASSRGGKTQYF. The full variable domain, rest sourced from reference TRBV7-9 and TRBJ2-5, is DTGVSQNPRHKITKRGQNVTFRCDPISEHNRLYWYRQTLGQGPEFLTYFQNEAQLEKSRLLSDRFSAERPKGSFSTLEIQRTEQGDSAMYLCASSRGGKTQYFGPGTRLLVL.

This clonotype was detected only a few times. The rearrangement uses TRBV24-1 and TRBJ1-4, with a weak D call TRBD1 (5 bases). CDR3 length equals 15 residues. Germline V gene lookup returns CDR1 KGHDR and CDR2 SFDVKD. The V end was cut by 1 base, the J end by 6 bases, with 11 bases between. The CDR3 spells CATSDFQGGDEKLFF. The CDR3 bases are TGTGCCACCAGTGATTTCCAGGGAGGAGATGAAAAACTGTTTTTT.

This clonotype was observed many times. The chain links TRBV7-9 to TRBJ1-3; the D is unclear. Trimming took 1 base from V and 4 from J, leaving 8 bases between them. CDR3 length: 14 residues. Looked up from germline, CDR1 is SEHNR and CDR2 is FQNEAQ (reference sequence). The CDR3, as DNA: TGTGCCAGCAGCTTAGTGGCATCCGGAAACACCATATATTTT. Encoded protein: CASSLVASGNTIYF.

This rearrangement joins TRBV6-5 to TRBJ1-4; maybe TRBD1 (5 bases). The CDR3 sequence is 16 residues long. Per germline, CDR1 MNHEY and CDR2 SVGAGI. Deletions cut 8 bases from V and 4 bases from J, with 20 bases between. Here the CDR3 DNA reads TGTGCCAGCCGATCTACTTGGGGGACCATTAATGAAAAACTGTTTTTT. Protein sequence: CASRSTWGTINEKLFF.